This entry lists 12 T cell receptor beta chains sequenced from one sample in a study of cytomegalovirus exposure and HLA in healthy donors. Both 60 Vbeta primers and 13 Jbeta primers went into the PCR. Measured with immunoSEQ multiplex PCR; TCRdb has only the in-frame clones, and not every one. The data hold more than 95,000 clones, with approximately 80% observed a single time. What was sequenced was PBMCs. The receptor set was obtained from a woman in her 30s in good health and CMV-seronegative.

The chain is built from TRBV5-1 and TRBJ2-7, with TRBD1 identical over 8 bases. Germline V gives CDR1 SGHRS, CDR2 YFSETQ. CDR3 length: 15 residues. Germline trimming cut 7 bases from V and 7 bases from J; bases unmatched to any gene: 16. The CDR3 reads CASRALVQGAGEQYF. The CDR3 region has the DNA TGCGCCAGCCGGGCCCTCGTGCAGGGGGCGGGTGAGCAGTACTTC.

The table lists this clone with a count of one. V gene TRBV18 combines with J gene TRBJ2-5; D might be TRBD2 (6 bases). From germline, CDR1 is KGHSH and CDR2 LQKENI. The CDR3 length is 14 residues. V was pared by 0 bases and J by 5 bases, with 10 bases between. The CDR3 nucleotides are TGTGCCAGCTCACCACCGAACGGAGGGGAGACCCAGTACTTC. Protein: CASSPPNGGETQYF.

The V and J genes are TRBV5-4 and TRBJ1-1; unclear D gene. The CDR3 contains 12 residues. Germline CDR1 is SGHNT and CDR2 is YYREEE (reference sequence). The germline V and J ends were trimmed by 1 base and 7 bases, with 8 bases remaining between them. CDR3 in DNA: TGTGCCAGCAGCTTGTATGTCGGTGAAGCTTTCTTT. Protein: CASSLYVGEAFF.

CDR3 sequence: CASSFERQGAEAFF. The CDR3 region has the DNA TGTGCCAGCAGCTTCGAGAGACAGGGGGCGGAGGCTTTCTTT. This chain joins TRBV7-9 and TRBJ1-1; 10 nucleotides line up with TRBD1. The J segment lost 11 bases and the V segment lost 3 bases, leaving 9 bases of the junction unmatched. Germline CDR1 reads SEHNR; CDR2 reads FQNEAQ (reference sequence). The CDR3 length is 14 residues.

This clone is a singleton in its sample. The genes are TRBV5-1 and TRBJ2-6; 9 bases are a match to TRBD1. The trim removed 0 bases at V and 2 bases at J, leaving 6 bases unmatched. The CDR3 totals 18 residues. Germline values: CDR1 SGHRS, CDR2 YFSETQ. The CDR3 DNA follows: TGCGCCAGCAGCTTGGAACCGGGACAGGGTGCTGGGGCCAACGTCCTGACTTTC. It translates to CASSLEPGQGAGANVLTF.

V and J are TRBV7-9 and TRBJ2-2; 7 bases are shared with TRBD1. The V gene end was trimmed by 2 bases and the J gene end by 1 base; junction bases not matched to a gene: 7. The V gene's germline CDR1 is SEHNR and CDR2 FQNEAQ (reference sequence). The CDR3 is 17 residues long. CDR3: CASSLSGQLENTGELFF. In DNA, the CDR3 is TGTGCCAGCAGCTTATCGGGACAGTTAGAGAACACCGGGGAGCTGTTTTTT.

The gene calls are TRBV15 and TRBJ2-5; a weak D match, TRBD2 (7 bases). The length of the CDR3 is 12 residues. Germline assignment: CDR1 LNHNV and CDR2 YYDKDF (reference sequence). Between the trimmed V and J ends, which lost 8 bases and 6 bases, there was a span of 13 bases. CDR3 protein: CATGGAEKTQYF. For the CDR3, the DNA is TGTGCCACCGGGGGGGCGGAGAAGACCCAGTACTTC. Based on the CDR3 plus reference TRBV15 and TRBJ2-5, the full variable domain is DAMVIQNPRYQVTQFGKPVTLSCSQTLNHNVMYWYQQKSSQAPKLLFHYYDKDFNNEADTPDNFQSRRPNTSFCFLDIRSPGLGDTAMYLCATGGAEKTQYFGPGTRLLVL.

V is TRBV6-5 and J is TRBJ2-6, with D unclear. V lost 4 bases and J lost 4, with 11 bases in between. CDR1 is MNHEY and CDR2 is SVGAGI in the germline V gene. This CDR3 contains 15 residues. This chain's CDR3 is CASSLRTGGANVLTF. DNA for the CDR3: TGTGCCAGCAGTTTACGAACCGGGGGGGCCAACGTCCTGACTTTC.

The V and J genes are TRBV7-9 and TRBJ2-5; TRBD1 aligns across 7 bases. Germline CDR1 is SEHNR and CDR2 is FQNEAQ (reference sequence). Trimming took 2 bases from V and 3 from J; bases not matched to a gene: 6. The CDR3 contains 15 residues. This chain's CDR3 is CASSLTGQEKETQYF. The CDR3 nucleotides are TGTGCCAGCAGCTTAACCGGACAGGAAAAAGAGACCCAGTACTTC.

The genes are TRBV19 and TRBJ2-7, with 13 bases matching TRBD2. Germline assignment: CDR1 LNHDA and CDR2 SQIVND (reference sequence). The CDR3 extends over 17 amino acids. After removal of 5 bases from V and 3 bases from J, the junction contained 10 bases not matched to a gene. The CDR3 DNA reads as TGTGCCAGTAGTCCCCGGATAAGACTAGCGGGGGGCTACGAGCAGTACTTC. It codes for CASSPRIRLAGGYEQYF.

In its sample, this clone was seen a few times. The V gene is TRBV5-1, the J gene TRBJ2-1; D possibly corresponds to TRBD2 (6 bases). There are 16 residues in the CDR3. Germline-derived CDR1 and CDR2 are SGHRS and YFSETQ. V dropped 7 bases and J dropped 0 bases, with 17 bases sitting between them. This CDR3 is CASEGGTLSSYNEQFF. The CDR3 DNA sequence: TGCGCCAGCGAAGGAGGGACCCTAAGCTCCTACAATGAGCAGTTCTTC.

The V and J genes are TRBV19 and TRBJ2-1; 10 bases line up with TRBD2. The CDR3 extends over 15 amino acids. J was trimmed by 6 bases and V by 3 bases; bases with no gene match: 5. Per the germline V gene, CDR1 is LNHDA and CDR2 is SQIVND (reference sequence). The CDR3 nucleotides read TGTGCCAGTAGTATCACTAGCGGGACGGTCAATGAGCAGTTCTTC. This translates into CASSITSGTVNEQFF.